Listed here are 26 T cell receptor beta chains from one sample, sequenced in a study of early T cells in non-severe SARS-CoV-2 infection. One entry per CDR3 protein results from TCRdb running MiXCR on the 5' RACE reads. Altogether more than 50,000 distinct CDR3 sequences are present, roughly 12% being singletons, with the ten largest covering about 2.5%. The sample was whole blood, taken at baseline. The receptor set was obtained from an adult who was a healthcare worker with PCR-confirmed SARS-CoV-2 infection or an uninfected control (not recorded which).

This clonotype was detected ten times or more. The gene calls are TRBV6-1 and TRBJ1-1, with D possibly TRBD1 on 5 matching bases. The CDR3 is 13 residues long. Trimming cost V 6 bases and J 0 bases, with 8 bases left between them. Germline V gives CDR1 MNHNS, CDR2 SASEGT. The CDR3, as DNA: TGTGCCAGCAGAGGACACCTGAACACTGAAGCTTTCTTT. Translating it yields CASRGHLNTEAFF.

The sample holds a few counts of this clonotype. Compared with germline, one end of the junction differs, possibly owing to a read error. The genes are TRBV7-9 and TRBJ2-7; TRBD1 matches 7 bases. This CDR3 is built from 14 residues. CDR1 and CDR2 (germline): SEHNR, FQNEAQ (reference sequence). The CDR3 here is CASSLEGPNDRVNF. The CDR3, as DNA: TGTGCCAGCAGCTTAGAAGGGCCGAATGACAGGGTGAACTTC. The full variable domain, in which reference TRBV7-9 and TRBJ2-7 provide the parts outside the CDR3, is DTGVSQNPRHKITKRGQNVTFRCDPISEHNRLYWYRQTLGQGPEFLTYFQNEAQLEKSRLLSDRFSAERPKGSFSTLEIQRTEQGDSAMYLCASSLEGPNDRVNFGPGTRLTVT.

This clonotype was picked up a small number of times. The chain employs TRBV2 and TRBJ2-6; the D call may be TRBD1 or TRBD2 (5 bases each). Germline V gene data show CDR1 as SNHLY and CDR2 as FYNNEI. The CDR3 is 16 residues long. Trimming pared 5 bases from V and 1 base from J, leaving 12 bases between. CDR3 sequence reads: CASSRDLMSGANVLTF. In DNA form, the CDR3 reads TGTGCCAGCAGTCGGGACCTTATGTCTGGGGCCAACGTCCTGACTTTC.

The chain has TRBV6-5 and TRBJ2-1, with TRBD2 matching 12 bases. Germline assignment: CDR1 MNHEY and CDR2 SVGAGI. The trim removed 6 bases at V and 6 bases at J, leaving 0 bases unmatched. The CDR3 loop spans 13 amino acids. CDR3: CASRGLAGNEQFF. The CDR3 nucleotides are TGTGCCAGCAGGGGACTAGCGGGCAATGAGCAGTTCTTC.

This clonotype appeared a few times. V is TRBV6-4 and J is TRBJ2-2; TRBD2 agrees at 9 bases. V lost 2 bases, J lost 11 bases, and 3 bases stayed unmatched. The germline V gene encodes CDR1 MRHNA and CDR2 SNTAGT. The length of the CDR3 is 13 residues. DNA for the CDR3: TGTGCCAGCAGTGACCGGCTAGCGGGAGAGCTGTTTTTT. It encodes CASSDRLAGELFF.

This clonotype was picked up many times. The rearrangement links TRBV6-4 to TRBJ2-3, with a tentative D call TRBD2 (5 bases). Looked up from germline, CDR1 is MRHNA and CDR2 is SNTAGT. The CDR3 sequence is 15 residues long. V was shortened by 0 bases and J by 0 bases, with 7 bases between the two germline ends. Here the CDR3 reads CASSDSSVSTDTQYF. The DNA of the CDR3 is TGTGCCAGCAGTGACTCTAGCGTTAGCACAGATACGCAGTATTTT.

A few counts support this clonotype. The rearrangement uses TRBV24-1 and TRBJ2-1; no definite D call. The CDR3 is 16 amino acids. Germline V gene lookup returns CDR1 KGHDR and CDR2 SFDVKD. Trimming took 9 bases from V and 5 from J, leaving 22 bases between them. The CDR3 reads CATDSGASILDNEQFF. For the CDR3, the DNA is TGTGCCACCGATTCTGGCGCTTCCATTTTAGACAATGAGCAGTTCTTC.

This clonotype was observed a few times. V usage is TRBV5-6 and J usage is TRBJ1-1; D perhaps matches TRBD1 (6 bases). V was clipped by 1 base and J by 8 bases, with 21 bases between them. The CDR3 has 16 amino acids. Germline CDR1 reads SGHDT; CDR2 reads YYEEEE. CDR3 in DNA: TGTGCCAGCAGCTTGATGACAGGCTCGATTCGCGGGGAAGCTTTCTTT. It encodes CASSLMTGSIRGEAFF.

The chain uses TRBV11-2 and TRBJ2-4; D possibly corresponds to TRBD2 (6 bases). Germline CDR1 and CDR2: SGHAT and FQNNGV. The CDR3 is made up of 15 amino acids. V gave up 0 bases and J gave up 0 bases, with 6 bases separating them. This CDR3 is CASSLDGRAKNIQYF. CDR3 sequence (DNA): TGTGCCAGCAGCTTAGACGGGAGAGCCAAAAACATTCAGTACTTC.

This clonotype showed up many times. This chain links TRBV6-5 with TRBJ2-1, with TRBD2 identical over 15 bases. Unmatched junction bases numbered 4, after V lost 5 bases and J lost 5 bases. The CDR3 length is 16 residues. Germline CDR1 reads MNHEY; CDR2 reads SVGAGI. The CDR3 region has the DNA TGTGCCAGCAGTCGGACTAGCGGGAGGGGGAACAATGAGCAGTTCTTC. Its translation: CASSRTSGRGNNEQFF.

This clonotype was counted between two and nine times. The chain combines TRBV12-3 or TRBV12-4 with TRBJ2-4; D perhaps matches TRBD1 (5 bases). The CDR3 totals 13 residues. The ends were cut back, 5 bases at V and 6 bases at J, with 11 bases in the middle. CDR3 nucleotides: TGTGCCAGCAGTGTTCAAAGGGGAAACATTCAGTACTTC. It encodes CASSVQRGNIQYF.

This clonotype was observed a handful of times. The CDR3 spells CASSPQETSTDTQYF. CDR3 DNA: TGTGCCAGCTCACCACAGGAAACTAGCACAGATACGCAGTATTTT. The rearrangement links TRBV18 to TRBJ2-3; D ambiguous. The germline V gene encodes CDR1 KGHSH and CDR2 LQKENI. The V and J ends lost 1 base and 0 bases respectively, with 8 bases between them. The CDR3 contains 15 residues.

In this sample, this clonotype turned up a few times. The chain recombines TRBV11-2 with TRBJ2-1; TRBD2 agrees at 11 bases. After removal of 6 bases from V and 9 bases from J, the junction contained 13 bases not matched to a gene. The CDR3 is made up of 16 amino acids. Germline CDR1 is SGHAT and CDR2 is FQNNGV. The CDR3 DNA reads as TGTGCCAGCAGGGCGGGCGTGACTAGCGGGAACAGTGAGCAGTTCTTC. It yields the protein CASRAGVTSGNSEQFF.

The rearrangement uses TRBV7-8 and TRBJ2-7; the D is unclear. The V and J ends lost 7 bases and 0 bases respectively, with 7 bases between them. The length of the CDR3 is 12 residues. The germline CDR1 and CDR2 sequences are SGHVS and FQNEAQ. CDR3 amino acids: CASTGVSYEQYF. The CDR3 DNA follows: TGTGCCAGCACCGGAGTCTCCTACGAGCAGTACTTC.

This clonotype was seen only a few times. The V and J genes are TRBV29-1 and TRBJ2-2; a weak D match, TRBD2 (5 bases). CDR1 is SQVTM and CDR2 is ANQGSEA in the germline V gene. Trimming took off 3 bases at V and 5 bases at J, with 10 bases between the two ends. The CDR3 has 13 amino acids. CDR3 amino acids: CSVEFTRTGELFF. In nucleotides, the CDR3 is TGCAGCGTTGAGTTTACTAGGACCGGGGAGCTGTTTTTT.

This clonotype has just a few counts. V usage is TRBV5-1 and J usage is TRBJ1-3; D unclear. The ends were cut back, 0 bases at V and 3 bases at J, with 7 bases in the middle. Germline values: CDR1 SGHRS, CDR2 YFSETQ. The CDR3 runs 14 residues. CDR3 sequence reads: CASSLGAFGNTIYF. The CDR3 nucleotides read TGCGCCAGCAGCTTGGGCGCGTTTGGAAACACCATATATTTT.

J is TRBJ1-2 and V is TRBV5-1; no definite D call. The V end was cut by 0 bases, the J end by 4 bases, with 10 bases between. CDR1 is SGHRS, CDR2 YFSETQ, per germline. The CDR3 contains 14 residues. Here the CDR3 reads CASSLEASLYGYTF. CDR3 sequence (DNA): TGCGCCAGCAGCTTGGAGGCCTCGCTCTATGGCTACACCTTC. Full variable domain (rest looked up from reference TRBV5-1 and TRBJ1-2): KAGVTQTPRYLIKTRGQQVTLSCSPISGHRSVSWYQQTPGQGLQFLFEYFSETQRNKGNFPGRFSGRQFSNSRSEMNVSTLELGDSALYLCASSLEASLYGYTFGSGTRLTVV.

This clonotype was seen ten or more times. The chain has TRBV7-3 and TRBJ2-1, with TRBD2 identical over 9 bases. Losses at the gene ends were 3 bases for V and 4 bases for J; bases not matched to a gene: 7. The CDR3 sequence is 16 residues long. Per germline, CDR1 SGHTA and CDR2 FQGTGA. The CDR3 sequence is CASSFSTSGVYNEQFF. The CDR3, as DNA: TGTGCCAGCAGCTTCTCGACTAGCGGAGTTTACAATGAGCAGTTCTTC. Based on the CDR3 plus reference TRBV7-3 and TRBJ2-1, the full variable domain is GAGVSQTPSNKVTEKGKYVELRCDPISGHTALYWYRQSLGQGPEFLIYFQGTGAADDSGLPNDRFFAVRPEGSVSTLKIQRTERGDSAVYLCASSFSTSGVYNEQFFGPGTRLTVL.

This chain connects TRBV5-1 to TRBJ2-2; no clear D gene. The ends were cut back, 0 bases at V and 11 bases at J, with 11 bases in the middle. This CDR3 has 13 residues. Germline V gene lookup returns CDR1 SGHRS and CDR2 YFSETQ. CDR3 sequence: CASSLGSGAELFF. As DNA, the CDR3 is TGCGCCAGCAGCTTGGGGTCAGGCGCCGAGCTGTTTTTT.

The chain joins TRBV6-1 to TRBJ1-1; D is possibly TRBD1 (6 bases). CDR1 is MNHNS, CDR2 SASEGT, per germline. The CDR3 has 13 amino acids. V lost 6 bases to trimming and J lost 1 base, with 9 bases between them. The CDR3 bases are TGTGCCAGCAGGCTACAGGGGAACACTGAAGCTTTCTTT. Its protein is CASRLQGNTEAFF.

This clonotype was seen repeatedly, ten times or more. This chain joins TRBV28 and TRBJ1-1; D is perhaps TRBD1 (5 bases). V lost 0 bases and J 0 bases, leaving 11 bases between the germline ends. The CDR3 is 16 amino acids. Germline V lookup: CDR1 MDHEN, CDR2 SYDVKM. In DNA, the CDR3 is TGTGCCAGCAGTTTATGGGGAGGGGCCATGAACACTGAAGCTTTCTTT. Translated: CASSLWGGAMNTEAFF.

The chain recombines TRBV28 with TRBJ2-3; D remains unclear. The CDR3 covers 13 residues. The V gene's germline CDR1 is MDHEN and CDR2 SYDVKM. The V and J ends lost 4 bases and 5 bases respectively, with 10 bases between them. The CDR3 DNA follows: TGTGCCAGCAGTTCCCAAAAAAGAGATACGCAGTATTTT. Protein product: CASSSQKRDTQYF.

The CDR3 sequence is CASSSNRLAGRDTQYF. CDR3 coding DNA: TGTGCCAGCAGCTCTAACAGACTAGCGGGGCGAGATACGCAGTATTTT. The J gene is TRBJ2-3, the V gene TRBV7-2; 11 bases line up with TRBD2. This CDR3 region has 16 residues. Germline V gene data show CDR1 as SGHTA and CDR2 as FQGNSA. The J segment lost 5 bases and the V segment lost 4 bases, leaving 8 bases of the junction unmatched. The full variable domain, in which reference TRBV7-2 and TRBJ2-3 provide the parts outside the CDR3, is GAGVSQSPSNKVTEKGKDVELRCDPISGHTALYWYRQSLGQGLEFLIYFQGNSAPDKSGLPSDRFSAERTGGSVSTLTIQRTQQEDSAVYLCASSSNRLAGRDTQYFGPGTRLTVL.

The rearrangement joins TRBV14 to TRBJ2-6; a weak D match, TRBD1 (5 bases). Germline CDR1 and CDR2: SGHDN and FVKESK. Trimming removed 0 bases from V and 3 bases from J, with 9 bases in between. The CDR3 covers 16 residues. CDR3 nucleotides: TGTGCCAGCAGCCAAGAGAAGGGGTTTGGGGCCAACGTCCTGACTTTC. This gives the protein CASSQEKGFGANVLTF.

This clonotype was seen more than once but under ten times. This chain uses TRBV11-2 with TRBJ1-5; D is undetermined. The V end lost 5 bases, the J end lost 2 bases, and 7 bases lay between the germline ends. The CDR3 runs 13 residues. Germline V gene data show CDR1 as SGHAT and CDR2 as FQNNGV. In DNA, the CDR3 is TGTGCCAGCAGCGGGAGTGGCAATCAGCCCCAGCATTTT. As protein: CASSGSGNQPQHF.

This clonotype came up many times. This chain connects TRBV20-1 to TRBJ2-4; D perhaps matches TRBD1 (5 bases). The CDR3 covers 12 residues. The germline V gene encodes CDR1 DFQATT and CDR2 SNEGSKA (reference sequence). Trimming left V 5 bases short and J 4 bases short, with 9 bases between. CDR3 sequence reads: CSAGDRKNIQYF. For the CDR3, the DNA is TGCAGTGCTGGCGACAGAAAAAACATTCAGTACTTC.